Presented here are 29 T cell receptor beta chains from one specimen sequenced in a study of blood T cell repertoires in COVID-19. Here immunoSEQ multiplex PCR was the method, and the copy in TCRdb shows in-frame clones only, minus some. The table has some 500,000 clones, around nine tenths seen once. Sequencing was done on a sample of PBMCs or T cells enriched from blood (not recorded which). The origin of the receptors is a woman aged 40 to 50 who had recovered from COVID-19.

The chain employs TRBV27 and TRBJ1-5, with TRBD1 identical over 8 bases. CDR1 is MNHEY and CDR2 is SMNVEV in the germline V gene (reference sequence). There are 14 residues in the CDR3. V shed 4 bases, J shed 8 bases, and the junction held 7 bases outside the gene matches. This CDR3 is CASSSRQGMKPQHF. The CDR3 nucleotides are TGTGCCAGCAGTTCACGACAGGGGATGAAGCCCCAGCATTTT.

The table lists this clone with a few counts. The chain is built from TRBV30 and TRBJ2-3; 7 positions agree with TRBD2. The CDR3 length is 14 residues. V trimming: 3 bases; J trimming: 2 bases; junction bases outside the gene matches: 5. Germline CDR1 GTSNPN, CDR2 SVGIG (reference sequence). The CDR3 coding sequence is TGTGCCTGGAGGGGGGGGTTCATCACAGATACGCAGTATTTT. Encoded protein: CAWRGGFITDTQYF.

The rearrangement links TRBV19 to TRBJ1-1, with TRBD1 as a possible D gene (5 bases). The CDR3 has 15 residues. The ends were cut back, 3 bases at V and 1 base at J, with 12 bases in the middle. Germline V gene lookup returns CDR1 LNHDA and CDR2 SQIVND (reference sequence). The CDR3 sequence is CASSMIRGGNTEAFF. For the CDR3, the DNA is TGTGCCAGTAGTATGATTCGCGGGGGGAACACTGAAGCTTTCTTT.

The V call is TRBV4-1, the J call TRBJ1-4; D is perhaps TRBD1 (5 bases). This CDR3 comprises 14 residues. Germline V gene data show CDR1 as MGHRA and CDR2 as YSYEKL. Trimming removed 4 bases from V and 4 bases from J, with 10 bases in between. The CDR3 coding sequence is TGCGCCAGCAGCCGGGAGGGGAATAATGAAAAACTGTTTTTT. As protein: CASSREGNNEKLFF.

Concerning this clone: Other DNA sequences within the sample encode an identical CDR3. This chain uses TRBV5-1 with TRBJ2-3; 8 bases are a match to TRBD2. V shed 0 bases and J 5 bases; nucleotides not matched to a gene: 2. The germline V gene has CDR1 SGHRS and CDR2 YFSETQ. CDR3 length equals 14 residues. CDR3 coding DNA: TGCGCCAGCAGCTTGGCCAGCGGGGGAGATACGCAGTATTTT. It specifies CASSLASGGDTQYF.

This clone was observed a few times. The V call is TRBV5-4, the J call TRBJ1-1; weak D call: TRBD1 (6 bases). The CDR3 is made up of 16 amino acids. V dropped 2 bases and J dropped 3 bases, with 17 bases sitting between them. Germline V gene data show CDR1 as SGHNT and CDR2 as YYREEE (reference sequence). The DNA of the CDR3 is TGTGCCAGCAGCTTATTTACAGGGCTCGGGCACACTGAAGCTTTCTTT. This encodes CASSLFTGLGHTEAFF.

The chain is built from TRBV28 and TRBJ2-7, with D tentatively TRBD2 (5 bases). The germline V gene has CDR1 MDHEN and CDR2 SYDVKM. The V and J ends lost 2 bases and 4 bases respectively, with 9 bases between them. The CDR3 covers 13 residues. The CDR3 protein is CASSLLSVYEQYF. Written as DNA, the CDR3 is TGTGCCAGCAGTTTACTTAGCGTGTACGAGCAGTACTTC.

The V call is TRBV29-1, the J call TRBJ2-1; 8 bases match TRBD2. There are 13 residues in the CDR3. Germline V gene data show CDR1 as SQVTM and CDR2 as ANQGSEA. Trimming at V came to 7 bases and at J to 9 bases, leaving 11 bases not matched to a gene. CDR3 DNA: TGCAGCGCCAGAGGGGGACTAGAGACTGAGCAGTTCTTC. This sequence encodes CSARGGLETEQFF.

This CDR3 reads CASTHNPGSGNTIYF. CDR3 nucleotide sequence: TGTGCCAGCACCCATAATCCAGGGTCTGGAAACACCATATATTTT. V gene TRBV11-2 combines with J gene TRBJ1-3, with a weak D call TRBD1 (5 bases). The V and J ends lost 7 bases and 1 base respectively, with 14 bases between them. CDR3 length equals 15 residues. CDR1 is SGHAT, CDR2 FQNNGV, per germline.

The V call is TRBV3-1 (or the pseudogene TRBV3-2), the J call TRBJ2-3; weak D call: TRBD2 (7 bases). Between the trimmed V and J ends, which lost 6 bases and 2 bases, there was a span of 12 bases. Per germline, CDR1 LGHDT and CDR2 YNNKEL (reference sequence). The CDR3 extends over 14 amino acids. The CDR3 sequence: CASSLGGPTDTQYF. The CDR3 bases are TGTGCCAGCAGTCTCGGGGGGCCCACAGATACGCAGTATTTT.

J is TRBJ2-2 and V is TRBV7-2; 10 nucleotides align to TRBD1. Germline V gives CDR1 SGHTA, CDR2 FQGNSA. The CDR3 contains 17 residues. V lost 3 bases and J lost 4; bases outside the gene matches: 8. CDR3 sequence reads: CASSLPRDRGSTGELFF. The CDR3 DNA reads as TGTGCCAGCAGCTTGCCCCGGGACAGGGGATCCACCGGGGAGCTGTTTTTT.

V gene TRBV6-1 combines with J gene TRBJ1-2; D perhaps matches TRBD1 (5 bases). V gave up 1 base and J gave up 2 bases, with 14 bases separating them. This CDR3 region has 16 residues. The germline V gene has CDR1 MNHNS and CDR2 SASEGT. The CDR3 region has the DNA TGTGCCAGCAGTGAAGAGGGCGGCAGGGCAAACTATGGCTACACCTTC. As protein: CASSEEGGRANYGYTF.

The chain is built from TRBV4-2 and TRBJ2-5; maybe TRBD2 (6 bases). The ends were cut back, 5 bases at V and 7 bases at J, with 17 bases in the middle. CDR3 size: 14 residues. Looked up from germline, CDR1 is LGHNA and CDR2 is YNFKEQ. The CDR3 spells CASSSVGGDGTQYF. The CDR3 DNA is TGTGCCAGCAGCTCTGTTGGAGGGGACGGGACCCAGTACTTC.

The rearrangement joins TRBV24-1 to TRBJ1-3; 8 bases are a match to TRBD1. The CDR3 totals 16 residues. The germline CDR1 and CDR2 sequences are KGHDR and SFDVKD. V gave up 1 base and J gave up 0 bases; unmatched junction bases: 1. The CDR3 is CATSDFGQGSGNTIYF. The CDR3 DNA reads as TGTGCCACCAGTGATTTCGGACAGGGCTCTGGAAACACCATATATTTT.

The J gene is TRBJ2-2, the V gene TRBV14, with D perhaps TRBD1 (6 bases). The germline CDR1 and CDR2 sequences are SGHDN and FVKESK. Trimming removed 4 bases at V and 6 bases at J, with 15 bases between. The CDR3 consists of 15 residues. The CDR3 DNA sequence: TGTGCCAGCAGCCGTACGGTAGGGGGTTCCGGGGAGCTGTTTTTT. Its translation: CASSRTVGGSGELFF.

The V and J genes are TRBV6-2 or TRBV6-3 and TRBJ2-3; 7 bases agree with TRBD2. V trimming: 6 bases; J trimming: 8 bases; junction bases outside the gene matches: 14. The CDR3 totals 15 residues. In germline, CDR1 is MNHEY, CDR2 SVGEGT. The chain's CDR3 is CASSPGSGTSRTQYF. DNA for the CDR3: TGTGCCAGCAGCCCGGGAAGCGGGACGAGTCGTACGCAGTATTTT.

The chain recombines TRBV11-3 with TRBJ2-1; TRBD1 aligns across 10 bases. The germline V gene has CDR1 SGHNT and CDR2 YENEEA. This CDR3 comprises 14 residues. The trim removed 7 bases at V and 4 bases at J, leaving 4 bases unmatched. DNA for the CDR3: TGTGCCAGCACCGGGGACAGGGGATACAATGAGCAGTTCTTC. This codes for CASTGDRGYNEQFF. Full variable domain (missing parts from reference TRBV11-3 and TRBJ2-1): EAGVVQSPRYKIIEKKQPVAFWCNPISGHNTLYWYLQNLGQGPELLIRYENEEAVDDSQLPKDRFSAERLKGVDSTLKIQPAELGDSAVYLCASTGDRGYNEQFFGPGTRLTVL.

The chain employs TRBV6-2 or TRBV6-3 and TRBJ1-1, with D maybe TRBD1 (6 bases). This CDR3 is built from 13 residues. Germline V gives CDR1 MNHEY, CDR2 SVGEGT. The V and J ends lost 6 bases and 1 base respectively, with 9 bases between them. The CDR3 sequence: CASSRGGNTEAFF. CDR3 DNA sequence: TGTGCCAGCAGCAGGGGCGGGAACACTGAAGCTTTCTTT.

This chain connects TRBV19 to TRBJ2-3; D is unresolved. Germline CDR1 is LNHDA and CDR2 is SQIVND (reference sequence). The CDR3 has 14 residues. Trimming pared 5 bases from V and 0 bases from J, leaving 9 bases between. CDR3 nucleotides: TGTGCCAGTAGTGCGCCAACTAGCACAGATACGCAGTATTTT. As protein: CASSAPTSTDTQYF. Drawing the rest from reference TRBV19 and TRBJ2-3, the complete variable domain is DGGITQSPKYLFRKEGQNVTLSCEQNLNHDAMYWYRQDPGQGLRLIYYSQIVNDFQKGDIAEGYSVSREKKESFPLTVTSAQKNPTAFYLCASSAPTSTDTQYFGPGTRLTVL.

This clone was observed a single time. The V call is TRBV6-2 or TRBV6-3, the J call TRBJ2-2; D ambiguous. Germline V gene lookup returns CDR1 MNHEY and CDR2 SVGEGT. The V end lost 2 bases, the J end lost 0 bases, and 13 bases lay between the germline ends. The CDR3 has 17 residues. This CDR3 reads CASSYSRQRPNTGELFF. CDR3 bases: TGTGCCAGCAGTTACAGTCGGCAGCGCCCGAACACCGGGGAGCTGTTTTTT.

The CDR3 reads CASSQDKYGSPYNEQFF. The CDR3 DNA follows: TGCGCCAGCAGCCAAGATAAGTACGGGAGCCCTTACAATGAGCAGTTCTTC. The rearrangement links TRBV4-3 to TRBJ2-1, with D maybe TRBD2 (6 bases). Germline values: CDR1 LGHNA, CDR2 YSLEER. V was shortened by 0 bases and J by 4 bases, with 16 bases between the two germline ends. The CDR3 extends over 17 amino acids.

The V gene is TRBV6-2 or TRBV6-3, the J gene TRBJ2-7; 11 nucleotides match TRBD2. The CDR3 extends over 17 amino acids. The V gene's germline CDR1 is MNHEY and CDR2 SVGEGT. After removal of 0 bases from V and 2 bases from J, the junction contained 6 bases not matched to a gene. The CDR3 DNA follows: TGTGCCAGCAGTTACTCCGCTAGCGGGAGGACCCCCTACGAGCAGTACTTC. This translates into CASSYSASGRTPYEQYF.

The chain has TRBV9 and TRBJ1-2; 11 bases line up with TRBD1. Losses at the gene ends were 4 bases for V and 1 base for J; bases not matched to a gene: 6. CDR1 is SGDLS, CDR2 YYNGEE, per germline. The CDR3 has 16 amino acids. CDR3 DNA: TGTGCCAGCAGCCCTGGACAGGGGGCCCTTAACTATGGCTACACCTTC. Translated, it gives CASSPGQGALNYGYTF.

This rearrangement joins TRBV4-1 to TRBJ2-1; TRBD2 is a possible D gene (6 bases). V lost 6 bases to trimming and J lost 5 bases, with 20 bases between them. Germline-derived CDR1 and CDR2 are MGHRA and YSYEKL. This CDR3 comprises 16 residues. The CDR3 DNA is TGCGCCAGCAGGGCGGATGGCGGGGTAAGGAACAATGAGCAGTTCTTC. Translated: CASRADGGVRNNEQFF.

This clone was seen more than once but under ten times. This chain joins TRBV29-1 and TRBJ2-7, with D unclear. Germline V gene sequence: CDR1 SQVTM, CDR2 ANQGSEA. Trimming cost V 1 base and J 4 bases, with 14 bases left between them. This CDR3 is built from 14 residues. For the CDR3, the DNA is TGCAGCGTTGAAGTCGTAGCTGCAAGGTACGAGCAGTACTTC. Amino acid sequence: CSVEVVAARYEQYF.

The CDR3 nucleotides are TGTGCCAGCAGCTTCGGACAGAGGAGATTTTTGAACACTGAAGCTTTCTTT. It is translated as CASSFGQRRFLNTEAFF. The rearrangement uses TRBV7-9 and TRBJ1-1; TRBD1 is a possible D gene (6 bases). Germline CDR1 SEHNR, CDR2 FQNEAQ (reference sequence). CDR3 length equals 17 residues. The ends were cut back, 3 bases at V and 0 bases at J, with 17 bases in the middle.

This chain links TRBV3-1 (or the pseudogene TRBV3-2) with TRBJ2-7; D remains unclear. V was clipped by 2 bases and J by 6 bases, with 8 bases between them. This CDR3 is 12 amino acids long. Germline assignment: CDR1 LGHDT and CDR2 YNNKEL (reference sequence). CDR3 residues: CASSQREFEQYF. CDR3 sequence (DNA): TGTGCCAGCAGCCAACGAGAATTCGAGCAGTACTTC.

The J gene is TRBJ1-5, the V gene TRBV10-1; D remains ambiguous. The CDR3 contains 13 residues. CDR1 and CDR2 (germline): WNHNN, SYGVQD (reference sequence). Trimming pared 4 bases from V and 6 bases from J, leaving 10 bases between. This chain's CDR3 is CASSALNGQPQHF. CDR3 coding DNA: TGCGCCAGCAGTGCCCTAAATGGTCAGCCCCAGCATTTT.

The chain is built from TRBV7-9 and TRBJ1-1; perhaps TRBD1 as D (6 bases). Germline V CDR1 and CDR2: SEHNR, FQNEAQ (reference sequence). With 6 bases removed from V and 3 bases from J, the gap between germline ends came to 11 bases. CDR3 length: 13 amino acids. The chain's CDR3 is CASRRNRDTEAFF. CDR3 nucleotide sequence: TGTGCCAGCAGGCGGAACAGGGACACTGAAGCTTTCTTT.